This T cell receptor (beta chain) derives from a study of blood T cell repertoires in COVID-19. As for the study in general: The origin of the acute and convalescent COVID-19 samples was the United States, Italy and Spain.

The repertoire was sequenced with immunoSEQ multiplex PCR; TCRdb's copy has only in-frame clones and lacks some. The sample has roughly 400,000 clones; 80% to 90% are singletons. The CDR3 consists of 15 residues. V was pared by 4 bases and J by 7 bases, with 12 bases of the junction left unmatched. CDR1 is LNHDA and CDR2 is SQIVND in the germline V gene (reference sequence). The sequenced sample consisted of peripheral blood. This sequence originates from a woman aged 55-75 years with COVID-19, enrolled during active disease. This rearrangement joins TRBV19 to TRBJ2-5, with TRBD2 matching 7 bases. Here the CDR3 DNA reads TGTGCCAGTAGTACCGGACTAGTGAAGGGTGTGACCCAGTACTTC. It translates to CASSTGLVKGVTQYF.